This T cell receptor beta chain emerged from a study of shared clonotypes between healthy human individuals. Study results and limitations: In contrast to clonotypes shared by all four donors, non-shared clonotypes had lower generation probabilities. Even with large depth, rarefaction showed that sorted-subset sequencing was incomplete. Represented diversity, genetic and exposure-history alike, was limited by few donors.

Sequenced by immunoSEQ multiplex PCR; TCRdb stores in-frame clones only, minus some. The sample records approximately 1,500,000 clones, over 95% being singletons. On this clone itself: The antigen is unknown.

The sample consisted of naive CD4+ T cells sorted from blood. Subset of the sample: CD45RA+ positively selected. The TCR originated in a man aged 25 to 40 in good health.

Here the CDR3 reads CASSLREGEQYF. The CDR3 bases are TGTGCCAGCAGTTTACGAGAAGGGGAGCAGTACTTC. The rearrangement links TRBV28 to TRBJ2-7; D is uncertain. Trimming removed 2 bases at V and 7 bases at J, with 9 bases between. The CDR3 is 12 residues long. CDR1 and CDR2 (germline): MDHEN, SYDVKM.